Listed below are T cell receptor beta chains from one sample, sequenced in a study of blood T cell repertoires in COVID-19. TCRdb's table, derived via immunoSEQ multiplex PCR, lists solely in-frame clones and lacks some. In the table there are tens of thousands of clones, around 93% of which are singletons. Sequenced input: peripheral blood. The receptors shown here come from a human donor with active COVID-19. The donor label of this sample is uncertain. The CDR3 runs from the conserved cysteine through the conserved F or W. The order of the fields is V gene, clone size, D gene, J gene, CDR3 DNA, CDR3 protein. A D gene is named only where the DNA matches it firmly. Clone sizes are given selectively: once, few, many, or a class where the clone is expanded.

v_call: TRBV6-6
clone_size: -
d_call: -
j_call: TRBJ2-5
cdr3_nt: TGTGCCAGCAGCCCGAGCAGGGGGGATCAAGAGACCCAGTACTTC
cdr3_aa: CASSPSRGDQETQYF

v_call: TRBV27
clone_size: -
d_call: -
j_call: TRBJ2-7
cdr3_nt: TGTGCCAGCAGTTTGAGGGGGTCCTACGAGCAGTACTTC
cdr3_aa: CASSLRGSYEQYF

v_call: TRBV7-3
clone_size: -
d_call: TRBD1
j_call: TRBJ1-2
cdr3_nt: TGTGCCAGCAGCTTAACGGATGATCAGGGGGATGGCTACACCTTC
cdr3_aa: CASSLTDDQGDGYTF

v_call: TRBV11-1
clone_size: -
d_call: -
j_call: TRBJ2-3
cdr3_nt: TGTGCCAGCAGCCCACGACTGAGCACAGATACGCAGTATTTT
cdr3_aa: CASSPRLSTDTQYF

v_call: TRBV28
clone_size: -
d_call: TRBD2
j_call: TRBJ2-7
cdr3_nt: TGTGCCAGCAGTCCCGCAGCTCTAGCGGGGAACTACGAGCAGTACTTC
cdr3_aa: CASSPAALAGNYEQYF

v_call: TRBV28
clone_size: -
d_call: TRBD1
j_call: TRBJ1-2
cdr3_nt: TGTGCCAGCAGAAATTCAGGGGGGTTAGCTAACTATGGCTACACCTTC
cdr3_aa: CASRNSGGLANYGYTF

v_call: TRBV5-4
clone_size: once
d_call: -
j_call: TRBJ2-7
cdr3_nt: TGTGCCAGCAGCTTGCGGGACAACACCTACGAGCAGTACTTC
cdr3_aa: CASSLRDNTYEQYF

v_call: TRBV6-5
clone_size: -
d_call: -
j_call: TRBJ2-7
cdr3_nt: TGTGCCAGCAGTCCGAGAGAGGGCGACGAGCAGTACTTC
cdr3_aa: CASSPREGDEQYF

v_call: TRBV7-8
clone_size: -
d_call: TRBD1
j_call: TRBJ2-4
cdr3_nt: TGTGCCAGCAGCCCCAGGACAGGAATAGCCAAAAACATTCAGTACTTC
cdr3_aa: CASSPRTGIAKNIQYF

v_call: TRBV19
clone_size: -
d_call: TRBD2
j_call: TRBJ2-1
cdr3_nt: TGTGCCAGTAGTCCCTCTCCTAGCGGATCCTACAATGAGCAGTTCTTC
cdr3_aa: CASSPSPSGSYNEQFF

v_call: TRBV6-6
clone_size: -
d_call: -
j_call: TRBJ2-3
cdr3_nt: TGTGCCAGCCTTTCCACAGATACGCAGTATTTT
cdr3_aa: CASLSTDTQYF

v_call: TRBV7-2
clone_size: -
d_call: TRBD1
j_call: TRBJ2-7
cdr3_nt: TGTGCCAGCAGCCTCGACAGGGGGCTATACGAGCAGTACTTC
cdr3_aa: CASSLDRGLYEQYF

v_call: TRBV9
clone_size: once
d_call: TRBD1
j_call: TRBJ2-2
cdr3_nt: TGTGCCAGCAGCGGGGACAGTAACACCGGGGAGCTGTTTTTT
cdr3_aa: CASSGDSNTGELFF

v_call: TRBV19
clone_size: large
d_call: TRBD1
j_call: TRBJ1-6
cdr3_nt: TGTGCCAGTAGTGTACCCAGACAGGGGACGAATTCACCCCTCCACTTT
cdr3_aa: CASSVPRQGTNSPLHF

v_call: TRBV27
clone_size: -
d_call: -
j_call: TRBJ2-2
cdr3_nt: TGTGCCAGCAGCGCCGTTGGAGGGGGCGTAAAGACCGGGGAGCTGTTTTTT
cdr3_aa: CASSAVGGGVKTGELFF

v_call: TRBV27
clone_size: -
d_call: TRBD1
j_call: TRBJ1-2
cdr3_nt: TGTGCCAGCAGTTTAGCGATGACAGGGGACTATGGCTACACCTTC
cdr3_aa: CASSLAMTGDYGYTF

v_call: TRBV12-3/TRBV12-4
clone_size: -
d_call: -
j_call: TRBJ1-1
cdr3_nt: TGTGCCAGCGTACAGATCATGAACACTGAAGCTTTCTTT
cdr3_aa: CASVQIMNTEAFF

v_call: TRBV6-4
clone_size: -
d_call: TRBD2
j_call: TRBJ2-3
cdr3_nt: TGTGCCAGCGGTAGCGGGAGTAGCACAGATACGCAGTATTTT
cdr3_aa: CASGSGSSTDTQYF

v_call: TRBV7-2
clone_size: -
d_call: TRBD1
j_call: TRBJ2-7
cdr3_nt: TGTGCCAGCAGCTTAGATGACAGGGGGGAGCAGTACTTC
cdr3_aa: CASSLDDRGEQYF

v_call: TRBV27
clone_size: -
d_call: TRBD1
j_call: TRBJ1-2
cdr3_nt: TGTGCCAGCAGGGAAACAGGGGGCGGAAACTATGGCTACACCTTC
cdr3_aa: CASRETGGGNYGYTF

v_call: TRBV4-2
clone_size: -
d_call: TRBD2
j_call: TRBJ2-5
cdr3_nt: TGTGCCAGCAGCCATGAGGTCCCCGGACTAGCGGGGGGCCGGGAGACCCAGTACTTC
cdr3_aa: CASSHEVPGLAGGRETQYF

v_call: TRBV6-6
clone_size: few
d_call: -
j_call: TRBJ1-1
cdr3_nt: TGTGCCAGCAGTTACCTCTCGGCGGTGAACACTGAAGCTTTCTTT
cdr3_aa: CASSYLSAVNTEAFF

v_call: TRBV6-2/TRBV6-3
clone_size: -
d_call: TRBD2
j_call: TRBJ2-7
cdr3_nt: TGTGCCAGCAGTCCCAGCTTCCTAGCGGGGCTCTCCTACGAGCAGTACTTC
cdr3_aa: CASSPSFLAGLSYEQYF

v_call: TRBV7-2
clone_size: once
d_call: -
j_call: TRBJ2-3
cdr3_nt: TGTGCCAGCAGCCCAAAGACACTCACAGATACGCAGTATTTT
cdr3_aa: CASSPKTLTDTQYF

v_call: TRBV7-9
clone_size: -
d_call: -
j_call: TRBJ1-6
cdr3_nt: TGTGCCAGCACCCCCCTTCTATGGTATATTTCACCCCTCCACTTT
cdr3_aa: CASTPLLWYISPLHF

v_call: TRBV7-8
clone_size: -
d_call: -
j_call: TRBJ1-4
cdr3_nt: TGTGCCAGCAGCTTAGCGGGGGCAGGGGTCGGGTTTGGGGAAAAACTGTTTTTT
cdr3_aa: CASSLAGAGVGFGEKLFF

v_call: TRBV3-1/TRBV3-2
clone_size: -
d_call: TRBD1
j_call: TRBJ2-5
cdr3_nt: TGTGCCAGCAGCCAACCTACAGGGGGGTTCCTCCAAGAGACCCAGTACTTC
cdr3_aa: CASSQPTGGFLQETQYF

v_call: TRBV5-6
clone_size: -
d_call: TRBD1
j_call: TRBJ2-5
cdr3_nt: TGTGCCAGCATCCAGACAGGGGGCTTCCAAGAGACCCAGTACTTC
cdr3_aa: CASIQTGGFQETQYF

v_call: TRBV5-1
clone_size: -
d_call: TRBD2
j_call: TRBJ2-1
cdr3_nt: TGCGCCAGCAGCTTGGGGCTAGCGGGGGCGAAAGCCAATGAGCAGTTCTTC
cdr3_aa: CASSLGLAGAKANEQFF

v_call: TRBV5-1
clone_size: -
d_call: TRBD2
j_call: TRBJ2-1
cdr3_nt: TGCGCCAGCAGCCCCGGACTAGCGGGGGGACCAGTTTGGGATGAGCAGTTCTTC
cdr3_aa: CASSPGLAGGPVWDEQFF

v_call: TRBV29-1
clone_size: -
d_call: TRBD1
j_call: TRBJ1-4
cdr3_nt: TGCAGCGCCACCGGGACAGGGTCTGAAAAACTGTTTTTT
cdr3_aa: CSATGTGSEKLFF

v_call: TRBV3-1/TRBV3-2
clone_size: -
d_call: TRBD1
j_call: TRBJ2-5
cdr3_nt: TGTGCCAGCAGCCAAGATCCGCAGGGGGTTGGCCAGTACTTC
cdr3_aa: CASSQDPQGVGQYF

v_call: TRBV2
clone_size: -
d_call: -
j_call: TRBJ1-2
cdr3_nt: TGTGCCAGCAGCCGTGGGGAGTATGGCTACACCTTC
cdr3_aa: CASSRGEYGYTF

v_call: TRBV2
clone_size: -
d_call: -
j_call: TRBJ2-7
cdr3_nt: TGTGCCAGCACCGCGGGACAGAACTCCTACGAGCAGTACTTC
cdr3_aa: CASTAGQNSYEQYF

v_call: TRBV4-1
clone_size: -
d_call: -
j_call: TRBJ2-7
cdr3_nt: TGCGCCAGCAGCCAAGACCCTATGGAGGGGACGAGCTCCTACGAGCAGTACTTC
cdr3_aa: CASSQDPMEGTSSYEQYF

v_call: TRBV15
clone_size: -
d_call: -
j_call: TRBJ2-7
cdr3_nt: TGTGCCACCAGCACCTGGGACAAATCCTACGAGCAGTACTTC
cdr3_aa: CATSTWDKSYEQYF

v_call: TRBV7-9
clone_size: few
d_call: -
j_call: TRBJ2-1
cdr3_nt: TGTGCCAGCAGCTTAAGAAGTCCCAGGGCTACCTACAATGAGCAGTTCTTC
cdr3_aa: CASSLRSPRATYNEQFF

v_call: TRBV5-8
clone_size: -
d_call: -
j_call: TRBJ1-1
cdr3_nt: TGTGCCAGCAGCTTGGAGGGGCCGAGGACTGAAGCTTTCTTT
cdr3_aa: CASSLEGPRTEAFF

v_call: TRBV19
clone_size: once
d_call: TRBD2
j_call: TRBJ2-1
cdr3_nt: TGTGCCACATCGACTAGCGGGGGGGTCCATGAGCAGTTCTTC
cdr3_aa: CATSTSGGVHEQFF

v_call: TRBV2
clone_size: -
d_call: -
j_call: TRBJ2-5
cdr3_nt: TGTGCCAGCAGTGAATTGAGGGGGGGAGAGACCCAGTACTTC
cdr3_aa: CASSELRGGETQYF

v_call: TRBV5-8
clone_size: -
d_call: TRBD1
j_call: TRBJ2-5
cdr3_nt: TGTGCCAGCAGCCCGGGACAGTTTAGTGAGACCCAGTACTTC
cdr3_aa: CASSPGQFSETQYF

v_call: TRBV5-1
clone_size: -
d_call: -
j_call: TRBJ2-1
cdr3_nt: TGCGCCAGCAGCTTGGATCGGACAAACAATGAGCAGTTCTTC
cdr3_aa: CASSLDRTNNEQFF

v_call: TRBV27
clone_size: -
d_call: TRBD2
j_call: TRBJ2-7
cdr3_nt: TGTGCCAGCCACCTCGTTGGGGTGGGGGGGTACGAGCAGTACTTC
cdr3_aa: CASHLVGVGGYEQYF

v_call: TRBV7-3
clone_size: -
d_call: TRBD2
j_call: TRBJ2-7
cdr3_nt: TGTGCCAGCAGCTTAGGGGTAGCGGGGGAATACGAGCAGTACTTC
cdr3_aa: CASSLGVAGEYEQYF

v_call: TRBV9
clone_size: -
d_call: TRBD1
j_call: TRBJ1-2
cdr3_nt: TGTGCCAGCAGCGCCAGAGGGGGGCAGGGGGCCCACTATGGCTACACCTTC
cdr3_aa: CASSARGGQGAHYGYTF

v_call: TRBV6-5
clone_size: -
d_call: TRBD2
j_call: TRBJ2-1
cdr3_nt: TGTGCCAGCAGTTGGACTAGCGGGGGGGCAGGCAATGAGCAGTTCTTC
cdr3_aa: CASSWTSGGAGNEQFF

v_call: TRBV5-4
clone_size: -
d_call: -
j_call: TRBJ1-2
cdr3_nt: TGTGCCAGCAGCTACGCAGGGGTAGGAGGCTACACCTTC
cdr3_aa: CASSYAGVGGYTF

v_call: TRBV6-5
clone_size: -
d_call: TRBD1
j_call: TRBJ1-6
cdr3_nt: TGTGCCGTCCGGGACAGGGGTGATTCACCCCTCCACTTT
cdr3_aa: CAVRDRGDSPLHF

v_call: TRBV5-6
clone_size: -
d_call: -
j_call: TRBJ1-2
cdr3_nt: TGTGCCAGCACCGCTGAGATCTATGGCTACACCTTC
cdr3_aa: CASTAEIYGYTF

v_call: TRBV5-1
clone_size: -
d_call: -
j_call: TRBJ2-2
cdr3_nt: TGCGCCAGCAGCCCCTCAGGGACCGGGGAGCTGTTTTTT
cdr3_aa: CASSPSGTGELFF

v_call: TRBV3-1/TRBV3-2
clone_size: -
d_call: -
j_call: TRBJ1-1
cdr3_nt: TGTGCCAGCAGCCAAAGGGCAAGAATTCAGGGTGAAGCTTTCTTT
cdr3_aa: CASSQRARIQGEAFF

v_call: TRBV7-9
clone_size: -
d_call: TRBD1
j_call: TRBJ1-2
cdr3_nt: TGTGCCAGCAGCCCAGGGGGGTATGGCTACACCTTC
cdr3_aa: CASSPGGYGYTF